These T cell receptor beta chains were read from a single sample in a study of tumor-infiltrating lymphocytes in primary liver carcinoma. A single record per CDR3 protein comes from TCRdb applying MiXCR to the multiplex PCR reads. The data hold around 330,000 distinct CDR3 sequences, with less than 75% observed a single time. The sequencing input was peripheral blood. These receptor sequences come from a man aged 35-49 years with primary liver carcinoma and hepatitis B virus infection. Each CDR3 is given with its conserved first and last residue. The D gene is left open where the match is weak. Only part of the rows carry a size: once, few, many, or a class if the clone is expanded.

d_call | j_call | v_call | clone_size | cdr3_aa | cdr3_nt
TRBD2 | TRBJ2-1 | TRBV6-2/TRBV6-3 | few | CASSRPLAGANEQFF | TGTGCCAGCAGTCGCCCTCTGGCGGGAGCGAATGAGCAGTTCTTC
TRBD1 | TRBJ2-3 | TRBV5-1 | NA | CASSFRTGDATTDTQYF | TGCGCCAGCAGCTTCCGGACAGGGGATGCCACCACAGATACGCAGTATTTT
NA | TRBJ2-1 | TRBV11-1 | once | CASSLSRSTVGCNEQFF | TGTGCCAGCAGCTTAAGCAGATCAACTGTAGGGTGCAATGAGCAGTTCTTC
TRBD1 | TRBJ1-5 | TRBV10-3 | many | CAISPGQGFNRPQHF | TGTGCCATCAGTCCGGGACAGGGATTCAATCGGCCCCAGCATTTT
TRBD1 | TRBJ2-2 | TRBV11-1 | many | CASSFTGVTGELFF | TGTGCCAGCAGCTTTACAGGGGTTACCGGGGAGCTGTTTTTT
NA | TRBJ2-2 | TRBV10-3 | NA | CAIRPRGTNTGKLFF | TGTGCCATCAGGCCAAGGGGGACGAACACCGGGAAGCTGTTTTTT
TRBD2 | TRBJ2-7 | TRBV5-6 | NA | CASSQPRGGAYEQYF | TGTGCCAGCAGCCAACCCCGCGGGGGTGCCTACGAGCAGTACTTC
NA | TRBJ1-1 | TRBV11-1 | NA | CASSSGDAEAIF | TGTGCCAGCAGCTCGGGGGACGCTGAAGCTATCTTT
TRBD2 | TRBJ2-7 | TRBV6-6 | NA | CACNERGSGRASEQYF | TGTGCCTGCAACGAGAGGGGTAGCGGGAGGGCCTCCGAGCAGTACTTC
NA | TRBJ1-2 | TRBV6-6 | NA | CASSRVVGAGYAF | TGTGCCAGCAGTAGGGTAGTTGGGGCCGGCTACGCCTTC
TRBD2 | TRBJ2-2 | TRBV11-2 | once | CASSAGQGGHLGELFF | TGTGCCAGCAGCGCCGGTCAGGGAGGGCACCTCGGGGAGCTGTTTTTT
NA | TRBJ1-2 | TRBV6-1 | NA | CAISEAHGINYGYTF | TGTGCCATCAGTGAAGCACATGGGATTAACTATGGCTACACCTTC
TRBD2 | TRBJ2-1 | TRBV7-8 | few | CASSLTSGNHEQFF | TGTGCCAGCAGCTTAACTAGCGGGAACCATGAGCAGTTCTTC
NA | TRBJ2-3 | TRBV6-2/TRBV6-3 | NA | CGSSLGGDTQYF | TGTGGCAGCTCCCTAGGAGGGGATACGCAGTATTTT
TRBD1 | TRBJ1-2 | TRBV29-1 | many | CSARDRDYGYTF | TGCAGCGCCCGGGACAGGGACTATGGCTACACCTTC
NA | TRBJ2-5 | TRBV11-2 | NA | CTSSLATSQETQHF | TGTACCAGCAGCTTAGCGACCTCCCAAGAGACCCAGCACTTC
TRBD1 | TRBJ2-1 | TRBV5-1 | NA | CASETGDVHNEQFF | TGCGCCAGCGAGACAGGGGACGTCCACAATGAGCAGTTCTTC
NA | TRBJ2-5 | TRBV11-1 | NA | CASSSSPVASRETQYF | TGTGCCAGCAGCTCATCACCGGTAGCGAGTCGAGAGACCCAGTACTTC
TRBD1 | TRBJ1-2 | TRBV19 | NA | CASSKSGQANYGYTF | TGTGCCAGTAGTAAATCTGGACAGGCAAACTATGGCTACACCTTC
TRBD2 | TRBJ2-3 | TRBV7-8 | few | CASSLAGLALFSTDTQYF | TGTGCCAGCAGCTTAGCGGGACTAGCACTATTTAGCACAGATACGCAGTATTTT
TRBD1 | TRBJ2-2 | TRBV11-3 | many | CASSARDRGRTGELFF | TGTGCCAGCAGCGCACGGGACAGGGGGCGGACCGGGGAGCTGTTTTTT
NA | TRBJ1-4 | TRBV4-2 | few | CASSQAGTATNEKLFF | TGTGCCAGCAGCCAAGCTGGGACGGCAACTAATGAAAAACTGTTTTTT
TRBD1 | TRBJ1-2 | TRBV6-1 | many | CASSQTTGEFSYGYTF | TGTGCCAGCAGTCAGACTACAGGGGAGTTCTCCTATGGCTACACCTTC
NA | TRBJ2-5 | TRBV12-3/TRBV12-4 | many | CASSSPGRETQYF | TGTGCCAGCAGTTCTCCCGGCAGGGAGACCCAGTACTTC
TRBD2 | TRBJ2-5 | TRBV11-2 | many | CASSLELAGRETQYF | TGTGCCAGCAGCTTAGAACTAGCGGGACGGGAGACCCAGTACTTC
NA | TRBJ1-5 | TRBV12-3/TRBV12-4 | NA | CASRDGKNQPQHF | TGTGCCAGCAGGGATGGCAAAAATCAGCCCCAGCATTTT
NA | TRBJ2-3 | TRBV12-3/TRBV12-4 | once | CASTLRGENRDTQYF | TGTGCCAGCACCCTGAGAGGAGAAAACAGAGATACGCAGTATTTT
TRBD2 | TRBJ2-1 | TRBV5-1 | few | CASSVQREHNEQFF | TGCGCCAGCAGCGTACAGCGGGAGCACAATGAGCAGTTCTTC
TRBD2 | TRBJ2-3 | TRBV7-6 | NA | CASSSQLAGATQYF | TGTGCCAGCAGCAGCCAGCTAGCGGGAGCTACGCAGTATTTT
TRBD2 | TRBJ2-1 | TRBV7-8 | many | CASSLSPLPGLGDNEQFF | TGTGCCAGCAGCTTATCCCCTTTACCGGGACTAGGTGACAATGAGCAGTTCTTC
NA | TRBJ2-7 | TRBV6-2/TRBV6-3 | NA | CGSGLWAGPYDQYF | TGTGGCAGCGGTCTCTGGGCGGGTCCCTACGACCAGTACTTC
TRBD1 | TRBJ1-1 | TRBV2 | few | CASSTGAGTEAFF | TGTGCCAGTAGCACAGGGGCAGGGACTGAAGCTTTCTTT
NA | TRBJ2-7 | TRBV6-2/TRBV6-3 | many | CASSETREQYF | TGTGCCAGCAGTGAGACTCGGGAGCAGTACTTC
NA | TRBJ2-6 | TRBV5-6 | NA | CASSPDTGVNVLTF | TGTGCCAGCAGCCCCGACACTGGGGTCAACGTCCTGACTTTC
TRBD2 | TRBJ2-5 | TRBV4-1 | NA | CASSQSGLAGVGGQEAQYF | TGTGCCAGCAGCCAGTCAGGACTAGCGGGAGTTGGTGGTCAAGAGGCCCAGTACTTC
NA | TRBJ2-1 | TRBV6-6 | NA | CASSYTVDRYNEQFF | TGTGCCAGCAGTTACACGGTAGACAGGTACAATGAACAGTTCTTC
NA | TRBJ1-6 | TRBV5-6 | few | CASSLAGEGSPLHF | TGTGCCAGCAGCTTGGCCGGTGAAGGTTCACCCCTCCACTTT
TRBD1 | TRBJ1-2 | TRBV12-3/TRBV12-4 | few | CASSPDRVYGYTF | TGTGCCAGCAGTCCTGACAGGGTCTATGGCTACACCTTC
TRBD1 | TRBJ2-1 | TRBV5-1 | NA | CAGSSGTGPYNEQFF | TGCGCCGGCAGTTCCGGGACAGGGCCCTACAATGAGCAGTTCTTC
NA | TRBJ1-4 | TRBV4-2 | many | CASSQAVGVSEKLFF | TGTGCCAGCAGCCAAGCGGTAGGAGTTAGTGAAAAACTGTTTTTT
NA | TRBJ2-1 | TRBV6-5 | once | CASSYRQVEDDQFF | TGTGCCAGCAGTTACAGGCAGGTGGAGGATGACCAGTTCTTC
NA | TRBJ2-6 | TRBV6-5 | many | CASSYSATAGANVLTF | TGTGCCAGCAGTTACTCAGCGACGGCTGGGGCCAACGTCCTGACTTTC
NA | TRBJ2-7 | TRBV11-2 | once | CTSSLTDGAYEQYF | TGTACCAGCAGCTTAACCGATGGAGCCTACGAGCAGTACTTC
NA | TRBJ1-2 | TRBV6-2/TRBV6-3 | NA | CDSSYWGTLAGYTF | TGTGACAGCAGTTACTGGGGGACCCTCGCCGGCTACACCTTC
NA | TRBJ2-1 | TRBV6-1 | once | CDSSEWGDSYNEQFF | TGTGACAGCAGTGAGTGGGGGGACTCCTACAATGAGCAGTTCTTC
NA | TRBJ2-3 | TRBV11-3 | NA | CVSSLGSRGSTDTQYF | TGTGTCAGCAGCTTAGGTTCACGGGGAAGCACAGATACGCAGTATTTT
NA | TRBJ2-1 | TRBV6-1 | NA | CASNAQIDYNEQLF | TGTGCCAGCAACGCCCAGATCGACTACAATGAGCAGCTCTTC